This T cell receptor beta chain emerged from a study of T cells after yellow fever vaccination (dated by TCRdb to the late 2010s). Some background on the complete study: The SMART-Seq v4 Ultra Low Input RNA kit was used to prepare libraries from fractions with low cell numbers. To track T-cell clones before and after primary and booster YFV17D yellow fever vaccination, bulk TCR alpha and beta repertoires were sequenced longitudinally. Blood samples were taken at several timepoints before and after primary and secondary immunization, and bulk PBMC replicates and cell subsets were isolated. The cohort comprised two healthy male donors, one aged 18 to 30 and one aged 30 to 40 years. Study-wide findings and limitations: The study included only a couple of donors, which limits how far the findings can be generalized. Most clones expanded after primary vaccination (approximately 96% of CD4 and 88% of CD8) were re-detected after the booster, suggesting that broad memory maintenance occurred. Computational filtering was needed because FACS-sorted repertoires could contain abundant contaminating clonotypes from the bulk population. The secondary T-cell response was weaker than the primary response but faster, peaking on day 5 instead of day 15. A small fraction of clonotypes showed up in both the CD4 and CD8 compartments, probably as a result of convergent recombination.

This clonotype occurred many times. Its specific antigen is unknown. Per-base qualities were not stored, and no clone one base away is much larger. Via the germline V gene, CDR1 is SGDLS and CDR2 YYNGEE. Reading from cysteine to phenylalanine, the CDR3 counts 14 amino acids. The kept DNA is CDR3 alone, 42 bases in frame from the first base. At the junction V is shortened by 0 bases and J by 4 bases, with 10 bases in between. The sample's treatment or condition label is to be understood as: live attenuated yellow fever vaccine strain. A standard Ficoll-Paque protocol was used to isolate PBMCs from peripheral blood. Dynabeads CD4 and CD8 positive selection kits were used to isolate CD4 and CD8 T-cell fractions. TriZol was used to extract RNA from bulk PBMCs, from CD4 and CD8 fractions, and from dextramer-positive and dextramer-negative fractions. TCR cDNA was synthesized by 5'RACE template switching, which introduced a universal primer site and unique molecular identifiers. cDNA synthesis was primed from both the TCR alpha and TCR beta constant segments. Library amplification involved two PCR steps, and the second step added sample barcodes and sequencing adapters. Sequencing of libraries was performed on Illumina HiSeq 2500 (2x100 bp) or NovaSeq (2x150 bp). In the authors' own workflow: Demultiplexing of reads and collapsing into UMI consensus sequences were performed with MIGEC, and V(D)J alignment was carried out with MiXCR. Vaccine-responding clonotypes were defined with edgeR using replicate PBMC samples, requiring FDR below 0.01 and a log2 fold change above 5 up to day 15. Bulk clonotypes were assigned CD4 or CD8 identity according to which sequenced CD4 or CD8 repertoire held them at higher abundance. TCRdb trimmed public reads at Q25 via fastp, called clones via MiXCR and kept in-frame beta chains. CDR3 protein sequences are deduplicated, and each keeps its most common genes and DNA. TCRdb's processing, not the authors' own work, is the source of the V and J calls. This sample comprises roughly 68,000 distinct CDR3 sequences, approximately 6.1% of them detected only once. About 40% of the sample belongs to the ten largest clones.

The origin of this receptor is a man aged 18-30 years who received the YFV17D yellow fever vaccine. The V gene is TRBV9 and the J gene is TRBJ1-1; the D gene assignment is ambiguous. The starting material was CD8+ T cells sorted from PBMCs, obtained approximately 47 days after the first yellow fever vaccination. The CDR3 here reads CASSVVRTGTEAFF. The DNA reads TGTGCCAGCAGCGTAGTCAGAACGGGCACTGAAGCTTTCTTT.